The 12 T cell receptor beta chains below were found in one sample sequenced in a study of regulatory T cells in long-lasting Graves disease. Sample time point: newly diagnosed GD, antithyroid drugs for less than 3 months. Extracted PBMC RNA gave rise to the TCR library. Arm-PCR of CDR3 regions and iRepertoire HTBI primers were used to build TCR beta libraries. TCRdb re-derived calls from the multiplex PCR reads in MiXCR, one entry per CDR3 protein. The data contain 680,000 or so distinct CDR3 sequences, around 17% of them singletons. These data were also filed under a second study, of T cells in Graves' hyperthyroidism and ophthalmopathy.

The sequencing here drew on peripheral blood mononuclear cells (PBMCs), taken at new diagnosis, from a patient treated with antithyroid drugs. The receptors come from a woman in her twenties or thirties with Graves disease.

Remarks on this clonotype: This may arise from a read error, as a much more abundant clone is one base away. V and J are TRBV12-3 or TRBV12-4 and TRBJ2-2; 7 positions match TRBD1. CDR3 size: 15 residues. CDR3 DNA: TGTGCCAGCACCAGACAGGGTTCTAACACCGGGGTGCTGTTTTTT. Its protein product is CASTRQGSNTGVLFF.

This clonotype was seen a handful of times. The V and J genes are TRBV7-2 and TRBJ1-1; D is perhaps TRBD1 (5 bases). The CDR3 has 14 amino acids. Per germline, CDR1 SGHTA and CDR2 FQGNSA. V dropped 1 base and J dropped 3 bases, with 9 bases sitting between them. DNA of the CDR3: TGTGCCAGCAGCTTAGTGGGGGGTCACACTGAAGCTTTCTTT. Its translation: CASSLVGGHTEAFF. Looking up the rest from reference TRBV7-2 and TRBJ1-1 gives the full variable domain: GAGVSQSPSNKVTEKGKDVELRCDPISGHTALYWYRQSLGQGLEFLIYFQGNSAPDKSGLPSDRFSAERTGGSVSTLTIQRTQQEDSAVYLCASSLVGGHTEAFFGQGTRLTVV.

The V and J genes are TRBV19 and TRBJ1-4, with TRBD1 identical over 9 bases. J gave up 7 bases and V 4 bases, and 10 bases lay outside the gene matches. Germline V gene data show CDR1 as LNHDA and CDR2 as SQIVND (reference sequence). The CDR3 has 16 amino acids. The CDR3 DNA reads as TGTGCCAGTAGTACAGGCGGGGGGACAGGGAGTGAAAAACTGTTTTTT. This gives the protein CASSTGGGTGSEKLFF.

The genes are TRBV2 and TRBJ1-2; TRBD1 is a possible D gene (6 bases). The CDR3 totals 11 residues. V was shortened by 7 bases and J by 3 bases, with 6 bases between the two germline ends. Germline V CDR1 and CDR2: SNHLY, FYNNEI. CDR3 amino acids: CASNRDYGYTF. The CDR3 nucleotides read TGTGCCAGCAACAGGGACTATGGCTACACCTTC.

In its sample, this clonotype was seen many times. The V gene is TRBV28, the J gene TRBJ2-7, with D possibly TRBD2 on 5 matching bases. Germline V CDR1 and CDR2: MDHEN, SYDVKM. This CDR3 has 16 amino acids. Trimming took 2 bases from V and 7 from J, leaving 21 bases between them. CDR3 nucleotide sequence: TGTGCCAGCAGTTTAGGCCCGGGATCCCCTTTGGGAGAGCAGTACTTC. Its protein product is CASSLGPGSPLGEQYF.

The sample holds many counts of this clonotype. The V gene is TRBV2, the J gene TRBJ2-7; TRBD2 agrees at 7 bases. With V trimmed by 1 base and J by 4 bases, 4 bases remained unmatched. Germline CDR1 SNHLY, CDR2 FYNNEI. This CDR3 is 14 amino acids long. The CDR3 DNA follows: TGTGCCAGCAGTGAAGGCGGGAGCAGGTACGAGCAGTACTTC. Protein sequence: CASSEGGSRYEQYF.

In its sample, this clonotype was seen many times. The V call is TRBV28, the J call TRBJ2-7; unclear D gene. CDR1 is MDHEN and CDR2 is SYDVKM in the germline V gene. This CDR3 spans 17 amino acids. V was trimmed by 5 bases and J by 4 bases, leaving 24 bases between them. CDR3 sequence reads: CASSLGVGVDDWYEQYF. Written as DNA, the CDR3 is TGTGCCAGCAGTCTAGGAGTTGGTGTCGACGACTGGTACGAGCAGTACTTC.

V and J are TRBV29-1 and TRBJ1-5; the match to TRBD1 covers 8 bases. Germline V gene data show CDR1 as SQVTM and CDR2 as ANQGSEA. With 6 bases clipped from V and 3 bases from J, the junction kept 7 bases outside the gene matches. This CDR3 has 14 amino acids. The CDR3 loop reads CSVFTGGHNQPQHF. CDR3 nucleotide sequence: TGCAGCGTATTTACAGGGGGTCACAATCAGCCCCAGCATTTT.

The CDR3: CASSQDSGGPTKEQYF. CDR3 sequence (DNA): TGTGCCAGCAGCCAAGATAGCGGAGGGCCTACGAAGGAGCAGTACTTC. The chain uses TRBV3-1 and TRBJ2-7; maybe TRBD2 (6 bases). V lost 0 bases to trimming and J lost 7 bases, with 19 bases between them. This CDR3 is built from 16 residues. CDR1 and CDR2 (germline): LGHDT, YNNKEL (reference sequence).

This clonotype was seen repeatedly, ten times or more. This chain connects TRBV30 to TRBJ1-2; D is undetermined. Germline CDR1 GTSNPN, CDR2 SVGIG (reference sequence). This CDR3 is built from 11 residues. V lost 0 bases, J lost 13 bases, and 12 bases lay in between. Here the CDR3 reads CAWSVKQSVTF. The CDR3 region has the DNA TGTGCCTGGAGTGTAAAGCAGTCGGTCACCTTC.

The rearrangement links TRBV4-2 to TRBJ1-2; TRBD1 agrees at 8 bases. The CDR3 has 14 amino acids. Germline V gene sequence: CDR1 LGHNA, CDR2 YNFKEQ. V shed 3 bases and J 5 bases; nucleotides not matched to a gene: 5. CDR3 sequence reads: CASSQTGATYGYTF. In DNA, the CDR3 is TGTGCCAGCAGCCAGACAGGGGCGACGTATGGCTACACCTTC.

At least ten counts were recorded for this clonotype. The chain employs TRBV2 and TRBJ2-3, with 8 bases lining up with TRBD1. From germline, CDR1 is SNHLY and CDR2 FYNNEI. V lost 6 bases to trimming and J lost 6 bases; unmatched junction nucleotides: 11. The CDR3 consists of 15 residues. As DNA, the CDR3 is TGTGCCAGCAGCACCGGACAGGGAGGAGTCGATACGCAGTATTTT. Translated: CASSTGQGGVDTQYF.